This entry features one TCR beta chain sequence. The specificity of this receptor is unknown. One base away there is no much larger clone; base qualities are not given. These data are taken from a study of T-cell memory formation after mild COVID-19 (dated by TCRdb to the early 2020s). As for the study more broadly: TCR sequence clusters from the two donors were largely donor specific. Two young, previously healthy adult volunteers, one female and one male, were included in the cohort. In two donors, T-cell clones that expanded and contracted after mild COVID-19 were tracked by sequencing TCRalpha and TCRbeta repertoires over time. The research as a whole found: The study covered only a couple of mild cases, and larger cohorts including severe cases with pre-infection samples were considered necessary. Contracting CD4+ clones were found mainly in CM and EM memory subsets, while CD8+ clones were enriched in EMRA. SARS-CoV-2 specificity of the second-wave clones peaking on day 37 was not confirmed. The detection of some responding clones in pre-infection memory suggests that pre-existing cross-reactive memory T cells joined the SARS-CoV-2 response. Clones contracting from day 15 to 85 had balanced CD4/CD8 phenotypes, while a second wave expanding from day 15 to 37 was biased towards CD4+.

Measured from the cysteine to the phenylalanine, the CDR3 is 17 residues long. Only CDR3 DNA is held: 51 bases, read in frame from base 1. Here V drops 4 bases and J drops 3 bases, and the junction holds 10 bases not matched to any gene. Sequencing was carried out with an Illumina NovaSeq 6000. Using 5'RACE with constant-segment primers, TCRalpha and TCRbeta cDNA libraries were constructed, with sample barcodes and unique molecular identifiers added in the process. RNA was extracted from every sample with Trizol reagent. Amplification of the libraries took two PCR steps, and the second step added a second sample barcode plus Illumina TruSeq adapters. The libraries were sequenced on an Illumina NovaSeq using 2 x 150 bp paired-end reads. From the authors' description of their analysis: The reads were demultiplexed and collapsed into UMI-guided consensus sequences using migec v1.2.7. Using mixcr v2.1.11, UMI consensuses were aligned to TRA and TRB V and J templates and then assembled into clonotypes. Clonotypes were classified as expanded or contracted when called significant by both edgeR and NoisET, with noise models trained on biological replicates. For edgeR calls, a false discovery rate-adjusted p below 0.01 and a log2 fold-change threshold of 1 were applied. As an exploratory analysis of dynamics, PCA with hierarchical clustering was applied to max-normalized trajectories of the 1000 most abundant clonotypes. Separately sequenced CD4+ and CD8+ repertoires were used to assign the CD4 or CD8 phenotype of responding clones. In TCRdb, the public reads were trimmed at Q25 with fastp and aligned with MiXCR, with productive beta chains retained. Identical CDR3 protein sequences are pooled into one entry, listed with their most common genes and DNA. V and J calls and clone size were set by TCRdb, not the authors. This sample holds more than 400,000 distinct CDR3 sequences; 15% to 20% were observed only once. The ten largest make up 9% to 15% of the sample.

PBMCs were isolated by Ficoll-Paque density gradient centrifugation. Recombination connected TRBV12-3 or TRBV12-4 to TRBJ2-7, and 12 bases in between align with TRBD2. The sequence came from an adult woman who had mild COVID-19 (a few samples of this study predate the infection). The sample titles of this study are shuffled in the database, so cell type and time point are left out; the donor was told from shared clones. The sequenced sample consisted of PBMCs or a T cell subset sorted from them (not recorded which). The DNA reads as follows: TGTGCCAGCAGTTCCATCCTGAGACTAGCGGGGGTCTACGAGCAGTACTTC. This translates into CASSSILRLAGVYEQYF.